These T cell receptor beta chains were read from a single sample in a study of technical replicates of blood from a handful of donors. Assay: immunoSEQ multiplex PCR; the TCRdb copy retains only in-frame clones and omits some. In the table there are roughly 81,000 clones, around 97% of which are singletons. Material: T cells isolated from PBMCs. The receptors come from a human donor in good health. Both conserved end residues are part of each CDR3. The D gene is left open where the match is weak. Some rows mark clone size as missing; the rest say once, few, many or name a class of expanded clone.

j_call,d_call,clone_size,v_call,cdr3_nt,cdr3_aa
TRBJ1-5,NA,once,TRBV4-1,TGCGCCAGCAGCCACGCGACCGGGGTTCAGCCCCAGCATTTT,CASSHATGVQPQHF
TRBJ1-2,TRBD1,NA,TRBV13,TGTGCCAGCAGCTCCGACGGCGACAGGGTTTTTGACTACACCTTC,CASSSDGDRVFDYTF
TRBJ1-2,NA,NA,TRBV28,TGTGCCAGTCGGCGGGCTGGAGTCAACTATGGCTACACCTTC,CASRRAGVNYGYTF
TRBJ2-4,TRBD2,NA,TRBV4-2,TGTGCCAGCAGCCAAGATCGGACTAGCGGGAGTGTCTCTTTAAACATTCAGTACTTC,CASSQDRTSGSVSLNIQYF
TRBJ2-7,TRBD2,NA,TRBV5-5,TGTGCCAGCAGCTTACCATTGACTAGCGGGAGCGACGAGCAGTACTTC,CASSLPLTSGSDEQYF
TRBJ1-2,NA,NA,TRBV5-6,TGTGCCAGTGGCTCGATTAACTATGGCTACACCTTC,CASGSINYGYTF
TRBJ2-3,TRBD2,NA,TRBV28,TGTGCCAGCAGTTTCGGACTAGCTCACACCGAGGTGCCCCACACAGATACGCAGTATTTT,CASSFGLAHTEVPHTDTQYF
TRBJ1-2,NA,NA,TRBV19,TGTGCCACCAACCCCGGGGGAGGCTATGGCTACACCTTC,CATNPGGGYGYTF
TRBJ2-7,NA,once,TRBV7-9,TGTGCCAGCAGCTTAGAGGTGGGGCACCGACAACCCTACGAGCAGTACTTC,CASSLEVGHRQPYEQYF
TRBJ1-5,TRBD1,NA,TRBV27,TGTGCCAGCAGTTTATGGACAGGCCACAATCAGCCCCAGCATTTT,CASSLWTGHNQPQHF
TRBJ1-1,NA,NA,TRBV30,TGTGCCTGGAGTGTACAAGGGAGTGTAGCTTTCTTT,CAWSVQGSVAFF
TRBJ1-4,TRBD1,NA,TRBV11-1,TGTGCCAGCAGCCTACACCTCGCCTTGACAGGGGAGGCTGAAAAACTGTTTTTT,CASSLHLALTGEAEKLFF
TRBJ1-1,TRBD1,NA,TRBV7-9,TGTGCCAGCAGCTTAGTAGGGGGCGCGGCTGAAGCTTTCTTT,CASSLVGGAAEAFF
TRBJ2-7,TRBD1,NA,TRBV5-6,TGTGCCAGCAGCGCGCTGGGACAGGTAGGGCAGTACTTC,CASSALGQVGQYF
TRBJ1-2,NA,NA,TRBV7-9,TGTGCCAGCAGCCGTAATGGTGGGGGGTATGGCTACACCTTC,CASSRNGGGYGYTF
TRBJ2-1,TRBD2,once,TRBV7-2,TGTGCCAGCAGCTTAGTAAGATGGGGGACTAGCCATTTCAATGAGCAGTTCTTC,CASSLVRWGTSHFNEQFF
TRBJ2-3,TRBD1,NA,TRBV10-1,TGCGCCAGCAGTGAGTCAGGGGGCGCAGATACGCAGTATTTT,CASSESGGADTQYF
TRBJ2-2,TRBD1,NA,TRBV7-6,TGTGCCAGCAGCCGCAGACAGGGGAAGAACACCGGGGAGCTGTTTTTT,CASSRRQGKNTGELFF
TRBJ2-7,NA,NA,TRBV28,TGTGCCAGCAGTTTAGACGGACTACTTTACGAGCAGTACTTC,CASSLDGLLYEQYF
TRBJ2-7,TRBD1,NA,TRBV27,TGTGCCAGCAGTTTGACAGGGGACGAGCAGTACTTC,CASSLTGDEQYF
TRBJ2-3,NA,NA,TRBV6-5,TGTGCCAGCAGTTCGCCCAACATCACAGATACGCAGTATTTT,CASSSPNITDTQYF
TRBJ1-2,NA,NA,TRBV2,TGTGCCAGCAGTGTGGGAGGGGTCCAAGCTAACTATGGCTACACCTTC,CASSVGGVQANYGYTF
TRBJ2-3,NA,NA,TRBV11-1,TGTGCCAGCAGCTTAGAGGACAGTCCAGATACGCAGTATTTT,CASSLEDSPDTQYF
TRBJ1-1,TRBD1,NA,TRBV6-1,TGTGCCAGCAGTGAACGGACAGGGGGCTGGTACACTGAAGCTTTCTTT,CASSERTGGWYTEAFF
TRBJ2-3,TRBD2,NA,TRBV10-3,TGTGCCATCAGTGTCGGGAGGGACACAGATACGCAGTATTTT,CAISVGRDTDTQYF
TRBJ1-4,NA,NA,TRBV7-9,TGTGCCAGCGTAAGGCAGGGAGGTGAAAAACTGTTTTTT,CASVRQGGEKLFF
TRBJ1-6,NA,NA,TRBV6-5,TGTGCCAGCAGTTACGGGGGAGGCAATTCACCCCTCCACTTT,CASSYGGGNSPLHF
TRBJ1-2,TRBD1,NA,TRBV19,TGTGCCAGCTCGACGACAGGGTACAGCGGCTACACCTTC,CASSTTGYSGYTF
TRBJ2-1,TRBD2,once,TRBV5-8,TGTGCCAGCAGCCCTACTAGCGGGGGCTCGGATGAGCAGTTCTTC,CASSPTSGGSDEQFF
TRBJ1-3,NA,NA,TRBV19,TGTGCCAGTAGTACGACAGGAGCTACTGGAAACACCATATATTTT,CASSTTGATGNTIYF
TRBJ2-7,TRBD2,NA,TRBV15,TGTGCCACCAGCAGACAAACTAGCGGAGCCTACGAGCAGTACTTC,CATSRQTSGAYEQYF
TRBJ2-3,NA,once,TRBV7-3,TGTGCCAGCAGCTTAAATCCCCCGGGATCGGGCACCACAGATACGCAGTATTTT,CASSLNPPGSGTTDTQYF
TRBJ1-3,NA,NA,TRBV6-5,TGTGCCAGCAGTTTAAAAGGGGTCGGCACCATATATTTT,CASSLKGVGTIYF
TRBJ1-5,NA,NA,TRBV27,TGTGCCAGCAGGATACAGGAGAATCAGCCCCAGCATTTT,CASRIQENQPQHF
TRBJ1-1,TRBD1,NA,TRBV11-2,TGTGCCAGCAGCACTCAACAGGGGCGGACTGAAGCTTTCTTT,CASSTQQGRTEAFF
TRBJ2-7,TRBD2,NA,TRBV19,TGTGCCAGTAGTATAGGGGCGGGGGGAGGCCTTCTCTCCTACGAGCAGTACTTC,CASSIGAGGGLLSYEQYF
TRBJ2-2,TRBD1,once,TRBV5-1,TGCGCCAGCAGCTTGGGGGACAGGGGGCGATTTACCGGGGAGCTGTTTTTT,CASSLGDRGRFTGELFF
TRBJ1-2,NA,once,TRBV5-6,TGTGCCAGCAGCTTGGTGGGGCCCGGCCGCGGCTACACCTTC,CASSLVGPGRGYTF
TRBJ1-3,NA,NA,TRBV14,TGTGCCAGCAGCCACATGACAGGCGCCTCTGGAAACACCATATATTTT,CASSHMTGASGNTIYF
TRBJ2-1,NA,NA,TRBV11-2,TGTGCCAGCAGCCCCTCAATACAAGTCCTAGCGAAGTTCTTC,CASSPSIQVLAKFF
TRBJ1-2,NA,few,TRBV9,TGTGCCAGCAGCCCATCCGGGGGGGGCGCGTATGGCTACACCTTC,CASSPSGGGAYGYTF
TRBJ1-3,NA,NA,TRBV5-1,TGCGCCAGCAGCCGGGACACCGCTGACTCTGGAAACACCATATATTTT,CASSRDTADSGNTIYF
TRBJ2-3,NA,NA,TRBV6-5,TGTGCCAGCAGCCCCGGCCGGGATGGCGCAGATACGCAGTATTTT,CASSPGRDGADTQYF
TRBJ2-2,NA,NA,TRBV5-1,TGCGCCAGTACCGGGACACCAGACACCGGGGAGCTGTTTTTT,CASTGTPDTGELFF
TRBJ1-1,NA,NA,TRBV5-1,TGCGCCAGCAGCTTGTGGGGCGAAATGAACACTGAAGCTTTCTTT,CASSLWGEMNTEAFF
TRBJ2-7,NA,NA,TRBV14,TGTGCCAGCAGACCAGACAGCTACTACGAGCAGTACTTC,CASRPDSYYEQYF
TRBJ2-5,TRBD2,NA,TRBV11-2,TGTGCCAGCAGCTTAGGAATAGCGGGAGAAGAGACCCAGTACTTC,CASSLGIAGEETQYF
TRBJ1-1,TRBD1,once,TRBV5-1,TGCGCCAGCAGCTTGGCCACGACAGGGATGAACACTGAAGCTTTCTTT,CASSLATTGMNTEAFF
TRBJ1-3,TRBD1,NA,TRBV30,TGTGCCTGGAGTGTACAGGGGGGGCTCGGAAACACCATATATTTT,CAWSVQGGLGNTIYF
TRBJ2-1,NA,NA,TRBV28,TGTGCCAGCAACCTCGCGGGACCAAGCTCCTACAATGAGCAGTTCTTC,CASNLAGPSSYNEQFF
TRBJ1-1,NA,NA,TRBV9,TGTGCCAGCAGTGGTGACTTCACTGAAGCTTTCTTT,CASSGDFTEAFF
TRBJ1-1,NA,NA,TRBV6-5,TGTGCCAGCAGTTACCGGGACACTGAAGCTTTCTTT,CASSYRDTEAFF
TRBJ2-1,TRBD1,NA,TRBV5-1,TGCGCCAGCAGCCGAACACAGGGGAACAATGAGCAGTTCTTC,CASSRTQGNNEQFF
TRBJ2-5,NA,NA,TRBV5-6,TGTGCCAGCAGTCTCATTACAGGTACAGAGACCCAGTACTTC,CASSLITGTETQYF
TRBJ2-7,TRBD2,NA,TRBV5-1,TGCGCCAGCAGCTTTTCTACCGCTGCGGGAGTTCTGGGCGAGCAGTACTTC,CASSFSTAAGVLGEQYF
TRBJ1-5,NA,NA,TRBV28,TGTGCCAGCAGTCGACAGCTTAATCAGCCCCAGCATTTT,CASSRQLNQPQHF
TRBJ1-1,NA,NA,TRBV10-3,TGTGCCATCAGACACATGAACACTGAAGCTTTCTTT,CAIRHMNTEAFF
TRBJ1-5,NA,NA,TRBV7-9,TGTGCCAGCAGCTGGCGCCATTCGGGGGGGCGCGGGCAGCCCCAGCATTTT,CASSWRHSGGRGQPQHF
TRBJ1-1,TRBD1,NA,TRBV2,TGTGCCAGCCTCCGGACAGGGAGGACTGAAGCTTTCTTT,CASLRTGRTEAFF
TRBJ2-7,TRBD1,NA,TRBV4-1,TGCGCCAGCAGCCACGGACAGGTTCTCGTTGAGCAGTACTTC,CASSHGQVLVEQYF